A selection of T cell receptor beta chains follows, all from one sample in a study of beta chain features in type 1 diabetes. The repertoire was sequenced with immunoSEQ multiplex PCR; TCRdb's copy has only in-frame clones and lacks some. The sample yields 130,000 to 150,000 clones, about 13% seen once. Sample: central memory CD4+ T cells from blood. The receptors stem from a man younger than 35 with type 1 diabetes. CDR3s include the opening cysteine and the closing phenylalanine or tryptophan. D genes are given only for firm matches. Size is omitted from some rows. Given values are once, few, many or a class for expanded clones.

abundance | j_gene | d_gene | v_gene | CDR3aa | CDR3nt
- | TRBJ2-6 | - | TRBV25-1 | CASSEGPAIVLTF | TGTGCCAGCAGTGAAGGGCCCGCAATCGTCCTGACTTTC
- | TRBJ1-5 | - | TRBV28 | CASTTDLSNQPQHF | TGTGCCAGCACGACCGACCTTAGCAATCAGCCCCAGCATTTT
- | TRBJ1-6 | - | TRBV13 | CASSPSVGGGNSPLHF | TGTGCCAGCAGCCCCTCGGTGGGGGGCGGTAATTCACCCCTCCACTTT
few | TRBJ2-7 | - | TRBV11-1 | CASSSRTVYEQYF | TGTGCCAGCAGCTCTAGGACAGTCTACGAGCAGTACTTC
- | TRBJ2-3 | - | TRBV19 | CASSPKGADTDTQYF | TGTGCCAGCAGTCCCAAGGGAGCCGACACAGATACGCAGTATTTT
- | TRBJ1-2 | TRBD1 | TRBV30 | CAWRGQGVYGYTF | TGTGCCTGGAGGGGACAGGGCGTCTATGGCTACACCTTC
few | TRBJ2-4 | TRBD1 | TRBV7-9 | CASSEQGAAKNIQYF | TGTGCCAGCAGCGAACAGGGGGCTGCCAAAAACATTCAGTACTTC
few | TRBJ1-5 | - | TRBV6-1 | CASSPGDPGQPQHF | TGTGCCAGCAGTCCAGGGGATCCCGGGCAGCCCCAGCATTTT
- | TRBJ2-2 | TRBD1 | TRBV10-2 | CASRRQGPAGELFF | TGCGCCAGCAGGAGACAGGGTCCGGCCGGGGAGCTGTTTTTT
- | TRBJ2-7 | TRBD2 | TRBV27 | CASSLGLARTYEQYF | TGTGCCAGCAGTTTAGGACTAGCCCGAACCTACGAGCAGTACTTC
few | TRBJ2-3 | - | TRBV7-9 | CASSSFGLTDTQYF | TGTGCCAGCAGCTCGTTCGGGCTCACAGATACGCAGTATTTT
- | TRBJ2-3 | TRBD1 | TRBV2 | CASTEDRVVDTQYF | TGTGCCAGCACCGAAGACAGGGTGGTAGATACGCAGTATTTT
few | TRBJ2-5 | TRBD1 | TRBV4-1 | CASSQASTGGGTQYF | TGTGCCAGCAGCCAAGCTTCGACAGGGGGAGGGACCCAGTACTTC
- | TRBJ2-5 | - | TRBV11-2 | CASSLITSYQETQYF | TGTGCCAGCAGCTTAATAACCAGCTACCAAGAGACCCAGTACTTC
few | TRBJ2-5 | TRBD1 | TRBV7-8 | CASSLDRVETQYF | TGTGCCAGCAGCCTAGACAGGGTTGAGACCCAGTACTTC
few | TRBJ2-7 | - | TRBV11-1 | CASSLNPQGYHEQYF | TGTGCCAGCAGCTTAAATCCCCAGGGTTACCACGAGCAGTACTTC
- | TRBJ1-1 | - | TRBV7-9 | CASSLGARMNTEAFF | TGTGCCAGCAGCTTAGGGGCACGGATGAACACTGAAGCTTTCTTT
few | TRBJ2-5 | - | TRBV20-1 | CSARVGETQYF | TGCAGTGCTAGAGTTGGGGAGACCCAGTACTTC
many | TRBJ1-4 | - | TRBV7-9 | CASTLEMTEGRNEKLFF | TGTGCCAGCACCCTCGAAATGACGGAGGGCAGGAATGAAAAACTGTTTTTT
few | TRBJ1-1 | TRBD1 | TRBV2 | CASRDRASNTEAFF | TGTGCCAGCCGTGACAGGGCTTCCAACACTGAAGCTTTCTTT
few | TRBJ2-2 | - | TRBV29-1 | CSVGPGHGVGELFF | TGCAGCGTTGGGCCGGGACACGGTGTAGGGGAGCTGTTTTTT
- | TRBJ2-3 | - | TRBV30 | CAWSVIDTQYF | TGTGCCTGGAGTGTCATAGATACGCAGTATTTT
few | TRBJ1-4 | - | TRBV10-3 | CAISPGTSNEKLFF | TGTGCCATCAGCCCAGGGACTTCTAATGAAAAACTGTTTTTT
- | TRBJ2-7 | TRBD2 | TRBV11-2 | CASSLGLAGYEQYF | TGTGCCAGCAGCTTAGGGCTAGCGGGCTACGAGCAGTACTTC
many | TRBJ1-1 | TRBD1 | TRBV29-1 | CSALQGAEAFF | TGCAGCGCCCTCCAGGGGGCCGAAGCTTTCTTT
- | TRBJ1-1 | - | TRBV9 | CASSVSGHTNTEAFF | TGTGCCAGCAGCGTATCGGGGCATACGAACACTGAAGCTTTCTTT
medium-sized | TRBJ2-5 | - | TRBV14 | CASSQERGSYQETQYF | TGTGCCAGCAGCCAAGAAAGGGGGTCGTACCAAGAGACCCAGTACTTC
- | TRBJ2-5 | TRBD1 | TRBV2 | CASSERDRGTQYF | TGTGCCAGCAGTGAAAGGGACAGGGGGACCCAGTACTTC
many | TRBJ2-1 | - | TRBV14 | CASSQEQSNEQFF | TGTGCCAGCAGCCAAGAGCAGAGCAATGAGCAGTTCTTC
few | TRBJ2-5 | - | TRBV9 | CASSGRGGEGTQYF | TGTGCCAGCAGCGGCAGAGGGGGGGAAGGGACCCAGTACTTC
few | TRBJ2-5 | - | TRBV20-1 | CSARTEETQYF | TGCAGTGCTAGGACAGAAGAGACCCAGTACTTC
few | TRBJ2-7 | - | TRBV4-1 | CASSQGFGEQYF | TGCGCCAGCAGCCAAGGCTTCGGCGAGCAGTACTTC
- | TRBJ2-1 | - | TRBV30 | CAWSVQWLAPHNEQFF | TGTGCCTGGAGTGTACAGTGGCTAGCGCCTCACAATGAGCAGTTCTTC
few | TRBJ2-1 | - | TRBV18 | CASSPDWDNEQFF | TGTGCCAGCTCACCAGACTGGGACAATGAGCAGTTCTTC
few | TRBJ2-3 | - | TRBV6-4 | CASSDTSGTATDTQYF | TGTGCCAGCAGTGACACATCCGGGACGGCCACAGATACGCAGTATTTT
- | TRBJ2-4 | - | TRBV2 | CASRRQFLAKNIQYF | TGTGCCAGCAGGCGACAGTTTCTAGCCAAAAACATTCAGTACTTC
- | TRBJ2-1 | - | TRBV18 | CASSPVGSSYNEQFF | TGTGCCAGCTCACCAGTAGGGAGCTCCTACAATGAGCAGTTCTTC
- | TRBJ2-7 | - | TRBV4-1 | CASSQDWQRSYEQYF | TGCGCCAGCAGCCAAGACTGGCAGCGGTCCTACGAGCAGTACTTC
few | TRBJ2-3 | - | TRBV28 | CASSVVGTDTQYF | TGTGCCAGCAGTGTCGTGGGCACAGATACGCAGTATTTT
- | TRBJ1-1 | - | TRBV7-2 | CASSWGFGAEAFF | TGTGCCAGCAGCTGGGGGTTTGGGGCTGAAGCTTTCTTT
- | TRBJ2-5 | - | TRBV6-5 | CASRASVQETQYF | TGTGCCAGCAGAGCCAGCGTCCAAGAGACCCAGTACTTC
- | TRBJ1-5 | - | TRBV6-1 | CASSQGSGYSNQPQHF | TGTGCCAGCAGTCAAGGGTCGGGATATAGCAATCAGCCCCAGCATTTT
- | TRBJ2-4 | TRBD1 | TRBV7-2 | CASSPEDRGTKNIQYF | TGTGCCAGCAGCCCAGAGGACAGGGGGACTAAAAACATTCAGTACTTC